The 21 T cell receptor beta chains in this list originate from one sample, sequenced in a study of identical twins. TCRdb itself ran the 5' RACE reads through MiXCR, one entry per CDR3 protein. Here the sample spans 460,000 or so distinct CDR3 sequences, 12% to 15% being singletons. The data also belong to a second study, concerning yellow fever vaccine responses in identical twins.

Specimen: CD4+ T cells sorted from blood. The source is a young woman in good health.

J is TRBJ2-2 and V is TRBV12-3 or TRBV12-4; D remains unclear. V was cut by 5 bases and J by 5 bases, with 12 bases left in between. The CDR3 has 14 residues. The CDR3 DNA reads TGTGCCAGCAGTCAACGCGCGCGGACCGGGGAGCTGTTTTTT. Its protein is CASSQRARTGELFF.

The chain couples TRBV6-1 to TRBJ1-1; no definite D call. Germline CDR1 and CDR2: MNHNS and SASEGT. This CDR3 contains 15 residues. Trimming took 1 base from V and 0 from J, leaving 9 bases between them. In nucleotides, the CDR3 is TGTGCCAGCAGTGAAGTTTTCAGTCTGAACACTGAAGCTTTCTTT. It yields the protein CASSEVFSLNTEAFF.

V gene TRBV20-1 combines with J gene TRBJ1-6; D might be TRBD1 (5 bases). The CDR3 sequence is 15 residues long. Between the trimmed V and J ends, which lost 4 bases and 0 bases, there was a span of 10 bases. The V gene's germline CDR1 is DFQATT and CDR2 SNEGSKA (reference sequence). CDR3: CSAKGGGSYNSPLHF. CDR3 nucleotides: TGCAGTGCTAAGGGTGGGGGCTCCTATAATTCACCCCTCCACTTT.

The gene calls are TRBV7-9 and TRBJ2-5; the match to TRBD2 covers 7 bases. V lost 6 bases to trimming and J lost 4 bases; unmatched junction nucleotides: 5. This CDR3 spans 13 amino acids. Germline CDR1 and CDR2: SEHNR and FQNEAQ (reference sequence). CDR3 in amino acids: CASRGRAGETQYF. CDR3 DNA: TGTGCCAGCAGGGGGAGGGCGGGAGAGACCCAGTACTTC.

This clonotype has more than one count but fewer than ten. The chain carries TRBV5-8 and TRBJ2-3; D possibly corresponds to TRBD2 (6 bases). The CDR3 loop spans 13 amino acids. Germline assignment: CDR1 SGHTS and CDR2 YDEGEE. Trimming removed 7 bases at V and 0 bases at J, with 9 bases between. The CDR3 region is CASWGDSTDTQYF. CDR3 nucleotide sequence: TGTGCCAGCTGGGGGGACAGCACAGATACGCAGTATTTT.

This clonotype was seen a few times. The CDR3 DNA follows: TGCAGCGCTTACGGGAACATTGAGTACAATGAGCAGTTCTTC. Translated: CSAYGNIEYNEQFF. The gene calls are TRBV29-1 and TRBJ2-1, with a possible D match to TRBD2 (5 bases). Germline V CDR1 and CDR2: SQVTM, ANQGSEA. The CDR3 sequence is 14 residues long. V lost 7 bases, J lost 4 bases, and 17 bases lay in between.

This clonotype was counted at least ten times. Here the CDR3 DNA reads TGTGCCAGCAGCTCCACCGGGGGGTCAGATCTAGCCAAAAACATTCAGTACTTC. Translated, it gives CASSSTGGSDLAKNIQYF. The rearrangement uses TRBV11-2 and TRBJ2-4; 7 bases are a match to TRBD2. CDR3 length equals 18 residues. V lost 4 bases and J lost 0; bases outside the gene matches: 12. Per germline, CDR1 SGHAT and CDR2 FQNNGV.

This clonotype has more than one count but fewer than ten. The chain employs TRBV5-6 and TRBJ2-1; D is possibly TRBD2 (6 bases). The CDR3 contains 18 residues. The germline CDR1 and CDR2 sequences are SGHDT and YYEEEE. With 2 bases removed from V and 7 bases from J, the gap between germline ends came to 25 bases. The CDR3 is CASSFSLSGDRGLNEQFF. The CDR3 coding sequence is TGTGCCAGCAGCTTTTCCCTTTCGGGAGATCGGGGCCTTAATGAGCAGTTCTTC.

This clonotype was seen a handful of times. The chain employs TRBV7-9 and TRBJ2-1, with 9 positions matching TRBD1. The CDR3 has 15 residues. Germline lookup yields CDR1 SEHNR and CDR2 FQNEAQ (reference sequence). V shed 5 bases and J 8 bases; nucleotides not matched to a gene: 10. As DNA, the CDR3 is TGTGCCAGCAGCCTGGGGGACAGGGCTGCGGATGAGCAGTTCTTC. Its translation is CASSLGDRAADEQFF.

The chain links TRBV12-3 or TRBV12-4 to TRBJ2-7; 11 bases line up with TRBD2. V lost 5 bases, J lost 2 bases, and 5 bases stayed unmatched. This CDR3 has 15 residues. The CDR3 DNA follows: TGTGCCAGCAGTCCCCCACTAGCGGGGGCCTACGAGCAGTACTTC. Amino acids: CASSPPLAGAYEQYF.

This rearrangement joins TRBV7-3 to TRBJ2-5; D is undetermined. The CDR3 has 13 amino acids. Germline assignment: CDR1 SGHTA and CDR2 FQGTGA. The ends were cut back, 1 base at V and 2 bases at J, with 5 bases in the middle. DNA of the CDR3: TGTGCCAGCAGCTTAAACCCGCAAGAGACCCAGTACTTC. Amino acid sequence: CASSLNPQETQYF.

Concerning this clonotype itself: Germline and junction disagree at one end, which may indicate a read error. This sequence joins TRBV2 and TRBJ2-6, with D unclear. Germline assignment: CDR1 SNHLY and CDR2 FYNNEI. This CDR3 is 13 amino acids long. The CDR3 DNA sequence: TGTGCCGGCAGTGGCTCTGGGGCCAACGTCCTGACTTTC. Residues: CAGSGSGANVLTF.

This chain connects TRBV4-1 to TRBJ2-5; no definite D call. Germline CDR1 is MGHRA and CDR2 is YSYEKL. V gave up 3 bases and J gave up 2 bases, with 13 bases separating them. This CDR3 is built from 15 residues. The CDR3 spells CASSQVLLQQETQYF. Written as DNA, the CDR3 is TGCGCCAGCAGCCAGGTCTTACTTCAACAAGAGACCCAGTACTTC.

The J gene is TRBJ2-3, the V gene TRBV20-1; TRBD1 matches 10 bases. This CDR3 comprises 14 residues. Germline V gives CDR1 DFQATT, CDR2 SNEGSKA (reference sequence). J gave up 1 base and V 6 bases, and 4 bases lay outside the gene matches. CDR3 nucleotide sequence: TGCAGTGCCAAGACAGGGGGCGGCACAGATACGCAGTATTTT. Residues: CSAKTGGGTDTQYF.

The CDR3 reads CASSPRTGVTYTEAFF. CDR3 in DNA: TGTGCCAGCAGCCCCCGAACGGGGGTCACTTACACTGAAGCTTTCTTT. This rearrangement joins TRBV7-2 to TRBJ1-1; weak D call: TRBD1 (5 bases). The CDR3 consists of 16 residues. V was clipped by 5 bases and J by 3 bases, with 19 bases between them. The germline V gene encodes CDR1 SGHTA and CDR2 FQGNSA.

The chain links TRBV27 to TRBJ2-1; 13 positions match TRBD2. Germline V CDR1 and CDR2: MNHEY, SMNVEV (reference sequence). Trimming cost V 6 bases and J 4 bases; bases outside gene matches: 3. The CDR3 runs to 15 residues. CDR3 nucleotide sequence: TGTGCCAGCAGGGAACTAGCGGGAGGGTACAATGAGCAGTTCTTC. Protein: CASRELAGGYNEQFF.

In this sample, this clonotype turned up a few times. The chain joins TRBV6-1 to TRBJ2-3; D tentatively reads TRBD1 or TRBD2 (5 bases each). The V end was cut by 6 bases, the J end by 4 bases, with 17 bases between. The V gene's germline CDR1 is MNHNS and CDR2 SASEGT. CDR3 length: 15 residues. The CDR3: CASREWRGTADTQYF. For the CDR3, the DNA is TGTGCCAGCAGGGAGTGGAGAGGGACGGCAGATACGCAGTATTTT.

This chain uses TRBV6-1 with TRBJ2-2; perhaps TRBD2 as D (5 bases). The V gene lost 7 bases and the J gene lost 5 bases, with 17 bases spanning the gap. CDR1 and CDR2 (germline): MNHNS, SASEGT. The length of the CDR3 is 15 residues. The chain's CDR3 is CASKTSTLETGELFF. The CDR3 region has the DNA TGTGCCAGCAAGACCTCCACACTAGAGACCGGGGAGCTGTTTTTT.

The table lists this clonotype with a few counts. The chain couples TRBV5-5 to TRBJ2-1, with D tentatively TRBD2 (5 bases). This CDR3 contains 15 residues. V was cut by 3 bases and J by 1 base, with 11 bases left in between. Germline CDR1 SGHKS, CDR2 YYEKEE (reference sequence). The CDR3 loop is CASSSEDFSYNEQFF. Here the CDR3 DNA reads TGTGCCAGCAGCTCAGAGGACTTTTCCTACAATGAGCAGTTCTTC.

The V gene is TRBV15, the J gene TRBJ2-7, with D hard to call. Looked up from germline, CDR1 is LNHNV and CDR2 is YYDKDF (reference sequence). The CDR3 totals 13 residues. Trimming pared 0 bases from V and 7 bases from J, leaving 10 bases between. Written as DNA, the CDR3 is TGTGCCACCAGCAGAGACAGGTTGGGGGAGCAGTACTTC. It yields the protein CATSRDRLGEQYF.

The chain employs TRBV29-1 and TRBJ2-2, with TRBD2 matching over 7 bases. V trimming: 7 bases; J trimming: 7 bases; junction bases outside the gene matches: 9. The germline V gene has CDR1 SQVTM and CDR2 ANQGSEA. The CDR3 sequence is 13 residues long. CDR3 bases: TGCAGCGGGGGACTACCGAGTGGCGGGGAGCTGTTTTTT. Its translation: CSGGLPSGGELFF.